Sequencing of this TCR beta chain was carried out in a study of naive and memory T cell subsets. Study results and limitations: Over 90% of naive TCR sequences appeared only once, unlike memory subsets. Between naive and memory subsets, TCR abundance power law exponents differed.

A note on this clonotype: Its antigen remains unknown.

Both TRBC1 and TRBC2 were covered by a beta constant-region primer of two equimolar oligonucleotides. TCRdb re-analysed the UMI-ligation and nested PCR reads in MiXCR, keeping a single row per CDR3 protein. The data show some 100,000 distinct CDR3 sequences, over 7% seen once. J gave up 5 bases and V 5 bases, and 3 bases lay outside the gene matches. CDR3 length: 13 amino acids. Germline V gene lookup returns CDR1 MNHEY and CDR2 SMNVEV (reference sequence). This clonotype was obtained from a human donor in good health. The chain recombines TRBV27 with TRBJ2-5; 9 positions agree with TRBD1. The material sequenced was central memory CD4+ T cells from blood. CDR3: CASSRTGVETQYF. The CDR3 region has the DNA TGTGCCAGCAGTCGGACAGGGGTGGAGACCCAGTACTTC.